The sequence of this T cell receptor (beta chain) was determined in a study of blood T cell repertoires in COVID-19 (dated by TCRdb to 2020 to 2022). Regarding the research as a whole: The collaborator samples originated in the United States, Italy and Spain and spanned the acute and convalescent phases of COVID-19. The prospective study material was composed of cDNA or gDNA derived from T cells, B-cell-depleted T cells, or PBMCs. HLA class I and class II types, where available, came from metadata supplied by the sample provider rather than from assay-based typing. A freely available public database, intended as a resource for researchers studying the immune response to SARS-CoV-2, is where the repertoires were released. Subjects who had been exposed to COVID-19, were actively infected with it, or had recovered from it provided the deeply sampled blood TCRbeta repertoires that made up the dataset. The samples were drawn from the first 160 participants of the ongoing ImmuneRACE study and from about 1,200 subjects provided by 6 global collaborators. Nearly every sample came with metadata listing a de-identified subject ID, COVID-19 status, age in years and sex.

Collaborating institutions collected whole blood in K2EDTA tubes following their own protocols. For TCRbeta analysis, collaborator samples were shipped as frozen whole blood, as isolated PBMCs, or as DNA extracted from either sample type. To note about this clone: Its target antigen remains unknown. Base-call qualities are not available, and no considerably larger clone is one nucleotide away.

TCRbeta CDR3 regions were amplified from genomic DNA using the immunoSEQ Assay, a bias-controlled multiplex PCR. Per the source publication's procedure: Within the assay, amplification of reference gene primers was used to estimate how many nucleated cells each sample contained. To quantify the absolute abundance of each unique TCRbeta CDR3 rearrangement, sequence reads were collapsed and filtered. Productive Simpson clonality was computed per sample as the square root of Simpson's diversity index over productive rearrangements. Held by TCRdb, this immuneACCESS table contains in-frame sequences only and omits some clones. Under half of the omission traces to an unresolved V gene where checked; the cause of the rest is unknown. D and trimming were read from the DNA, whereas the V and J calls and clone size are those reported in that table. For this sample there are approximately 250,000 clones; more than 75% appear just once. The top ten clonotypes cover 8.5% to 9% of the sample.

Unmatched junction bases come to 3, with V trimmed by 3 bases and J by 5 bases. CDR3 length: 16 amino acids, cysteine to phenylalanine. Only CDR3 DNA remains: 48 bases, in frame from the first base. CDR1 is given as KGHDR and CDR2 as SFDVKD, both from the germline V gene. The study at large found these results: How much clinical and demographic metadata was included differed by source and by participant, and the metadata was provided uncurated.

This clonotype was obtained from a man in his forties with active or convalescent COVID-19. The sequenced sample was peripheral blood. The sequence links TRBV24-1 to TRBJ2-3, with 14 bases in between that match TRBD2. The DNA reads as follows: TGTGCCACCAGTGATCCGGGACTAGCGGGAGTAGATACGCAGTATTTT. Its translation reads: CATSDPGLAGVDTQYF.